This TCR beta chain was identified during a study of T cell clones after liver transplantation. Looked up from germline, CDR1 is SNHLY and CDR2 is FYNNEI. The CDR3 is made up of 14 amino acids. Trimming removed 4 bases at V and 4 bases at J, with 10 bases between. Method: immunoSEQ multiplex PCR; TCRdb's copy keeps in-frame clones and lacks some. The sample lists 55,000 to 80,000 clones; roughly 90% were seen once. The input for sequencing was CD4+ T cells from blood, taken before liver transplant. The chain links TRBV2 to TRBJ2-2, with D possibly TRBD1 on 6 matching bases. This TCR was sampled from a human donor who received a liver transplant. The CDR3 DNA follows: TGTGCCAGCAGTGCCTTGGACAGCACCGGGGAGCTGTTTTTT. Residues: CASSALDSTGELFF. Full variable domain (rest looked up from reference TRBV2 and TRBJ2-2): EPEVTQTPSHQVTQMGQEVILRCVPISNHLYFYWYRQILGQKVEFLVSFYNNEISEKSEIFDDQFSVERPDGSNFTLKIRSTKLEDSAMYFCASSALDSTGELFFGEGSRLTVL.